This TCR beta chain was captured in a study of cytomegalovirus exposure and HLA in healthy donors (dated by TCRdb to about 2017). Background for the entire study: According to an earlier analysis of around 600 of the donors, 150 million to 200 million T cells yielded 95 million to 140 million unique TCR beta sequences and approximately 300 Gb of sequence data. An early release covering 550 to 700 HLA-typed donors comprised 250 to 350 gigabases of sequencing data and around 80 million unique TCR sequences. The genetic ancestry cluster associated with self-reported Caucasian donors included around 76% of the roughly 400 genotyped donors. The aim of the study was to test whether cataloging public T cell receptors could identify signatures of past pathogen exposure. Using immunosequencing, the study profiled T cell repertoires from fewer than 850 subjects and related those repertoires to cytomegalovirus serostatus. Besides the first cohort of around 700 subjects, a separate validation cohort made up of over a hundred different subjects was used. To predict cytomegalovirus infection status, the study brought together high-throughput TCR immunosequencing, statistical association of individual TCRs with disease status, and machine learning. A later analysis re-examined previously published TCR beta repertoires from over 500 donors and added high-resolution HLA genotyping to investigate patterns of TCR occurrence. Rather than drawing on any new phenotypic data, the later analysis identified candidate immune exposures from TCR beta sequences and the way those sequences occurred across donors. An earlier analysis of 587 of the donors applied high-throughput TCR beta sequencing to assess whether each TCR beta V gene segment acted as functional or pseudogenic. Donor age, sex, ethnicity and CMV serostatus were compiled together with the repertoire data. Genome-wide SNP genotypes for about 65% of the roughly 700 donors were used in a later genetic analysis, which treated that subset as a discovery cohort. Every discovery cohort repertoire had been produced on one sequencing platform. HLA typing included class I and class II loci at four-digit resolution. Typing coverage differed by locus: A, B, C, DRB1 and DQB1 were typed in roughly 620-630 donors, DQA1 in about 500, DPA1 in some 570, and DPB1 in approximately 450. Four to six DR-DQ haplotypes were handled as single units for association and clustering, since linkage in the cohort was strong. Among a few hundred genotyped donors of the cohort, an average of 235,054 unique TCR beta nucleotide sequences were sequenced per donor, roughly 20% of them non-productive.

Regarding this clone: Its cognate antigen has yet to be identified. Base qualities are not recorded, but no much larger clone differs from it by a single base.

The cohort was made up of 650 to 700 healthy bone marrow donors. At the time of sampling, every cohort member was nominally healthy, though immune exposures that went unrecorded were likely present. The donor tested CMV seronegative, placing the donor among the 300 to 400 seronegative members of the cohort. A peripheral blood sample was provided by each donor, and peripheral blood mononuclear cells were used for TCR beta sequencing. The Qiagen DNeasy Blood Extraction Kit was used to extract genomic DNA from the blood cell samples. Its CDR3 holds 15 amino acids, cysteine through phenylalanine. Solely the CDR3 DNA is kept, with 45 bases framed from the first base. V was cut back by 4 bases and J by 0 bases, leaving a gap of 12 bases between them. CDR1 and CDR2 are drawn from the germline V gene: MGHRA, YSYEKL. Receptor libraries were prepared by the immunoSEQ multiplex PCR assay. For the multiplex PCR, a mixture combining 60 forward primers for TCR Vbeta segments and 13 reverse primers for TCR Jbeta segments was used. Amplification of the CDR3 region of rearranged TCR beta genes was performed with a multiplex PCR assay on genomic DNA. On the Illumina HiSeq System, the amplified TCR beta libraries were sequenced as 87-base-pair reads. The study's own analysis went as follows. A later analysis tallied tens of millions of unique TCR beta chains across the 666 repertoires, and around 12 million of those chains were shared by two or more donors. To remove PCR and sequencing errors, raw reads were error-corrected and collapsed into unique sequences using a nearest-neighbor algorithm that merged closely related sequences. CDR3 sequences were aligned to IMGT reference sequences to assign V, D and J gene segments. For a sequence to be retained, a match of at least six nucleotides was required to both a V gene segment and a J gene segment. A rearrangement was called productive if the CDR3 had no stop codons and remained in frame with V and J, and every other rearrangement was called non-productive. Following IMGT convention, CDR3 was defined as the stretch from the second conserved V-encoded cysteine up to the conserved J-encoded phenylalanine. The earlier analysis of a few hundred of the donors excluded sequences that lacked an unambiguous match to a single V gene segment. An earlier analysis of several hundred of the donors classified V segments as functional when productive rearrangements were above 56.7% and as segregating when the standard deviation between donors was above 5%. A statistical classification framework was built to diagnose cytomegalovirus status from the catalog of TCR beta chain sequences. In a later analysis, V and J genes were assigned by comparing TCR nucleotide sequences against IMGT/GENE-DB human TR gene sequences. A later analysis assigned CDR3 sequences and most-parsimonious VDJ recombination scenarios with the TCRdist pipeline. A later analysis defined each TCR beta chain by its CDR3 amino acid sequence plus V-gene family, and excluded reads lacking a unique V-gene family. In a later analysis, 500 to 700 highly shared, low-generation-probability nucleotide sequences were removed to address suspected cross-contamination and a sequencing artifact. For each public chain, a later analysis derived a clonal expansion index from normalized ranks of inferred template counts within each repertoire. Generation probabilities in a later analysis came from a VDJ recombination model fitted to out-of-frame rearrangements, and those results were checked against IGoR. Hypergeometric tests were used in a later analysis to score TCR-TCR, TCR-HLA and TCR-CMV co-occurrence, with a repertoire-size bias correction applied to the TCR pairs. In a later analysis, false discovery rates were estimated by permuting HLA or CMV assignments 20 times. In a later analysis, co-occurring TCRs were grouped using DBSCAN, with TCRdist sequence similarity added in when clustering inside HLA-allele-positive subsets. Repertoires with fewer than 30,000 or more than 120,000 public chains were left out of co-occurrence clustering, as were several repertoires with anomalous nucleotide sharing. TCRdb obtained this table from immuneACCESS and retained in-frame rearrangements with V and J assigned. These tables miss some clones; where compared with another copy, unresolved V genes account for less than half of the shortfall, and the remainder is unexplained. V and J calls and clone size are given by that table; D and trimming were obtained from the DNA. The sample contains about 100,000 clones, around 72% of them found a single time. The ten top clones hold roughly 4% of the sample.

General conclusions and limits of the study: Roughly uniform sequencing depth across donors was assumed in presence/absence analyses, although this assumption may not hold. The authors suggested that the approach could potentially be generalized to other disease states and immunological phenotypes. In a later analysis, 15,000 to 20,000 TCR beta sequences were associated with specific HLA alleles at a false discovery rate of 0.05. When HLA alleles, especially DR and DQ, strongly co-occurred, TCR associations were difficult to assign to individual alleles. A few of the identified cytomegalovirus-associated TCR beta chains were confirmed in vitro to be specific for cytomegalovirus antigens. While some public TCRs were present in many individuals, most TCR sequences turned up only very rarely across donors. A further reported finding was that TCR beta sequences accurately predicted the HLA-A and HLA-B alleles for most subjects in the first cohort. In a later analysis, HLA-associated TCR beta chains showed more clonal expansion and lower generation probabilities than non-associated chains that were equally common. According to a later analysis, parvovirus B19, influenza, CMV and Epstein-Barr virus appeared linked to several top co-occurrence clusters. According to a later analysis, TCR association rates differed among HLA loci, with DRB1 alleles showing the most associated TCRs and HLA-C alleles showing the fewest. A total of about 150 TCR beta chains were listed by the study as associated with cytomegalovirus. Because HLA typing was unavailable for some donors at each locus, only the typed subset was used in association tests. Most CMV-associated TCR beta chains appeared to be HLA-restricted in a later analysis, and the HLA associations seemed to be driven largely by CMV exposure. In a later genetic analysis, fewer N-insertions in productive TCRs were reported among donors in an Asian-associated ancestry cluster than the roughly 670-donor mean. Because the 87-base-pair reads could not distinguish some IMGT-functional V segments, including TRBV6-2 and TRBV6-3, those segments were excluded. In a later genetic analysis, a missense DCLRE1C variant was associated with V-gene and J-gene trimming of TCR beta chains, and the association was replicated in an independent cohort. In this cohort, only TCR beta chains were sequenced, and detectable features were limited by the absence of alpha or paired-chain data. A group of highly shared sequence variants was considered likely to be a technical artifact of the sequencing pipeline. Correlated functional status among segregating V segments might reflect linkage disequilibrium, but an unknown experimental factor could not be ruled out. The earlier analysis of around 600 of the donors excluded over 15 rarely observed V segments, including chromosome 9 orphons, because counts were too low. In an earlier analysis of approximately 590 of the donors, most TCR beta V segments appeared in productive rearrangements about 90% or about 30% of the time, broadly matching IMGT annotations. Cytomegalovirus status was reported to be diagnosed by the classifier with high specificity and sensitivity in both the original and validation cohorts. Immune exposure information for the cohort was limited to CMV serostatus.

Here the chain combines TRBV4-1 and TRBJ1-2, with a weak D call of TRBD1 (6 bases match). The clonotype was recovered from a man aged 35-49 years in good health and CMV-seronegative. Input material: PBMCs. In nucleotide form, the sequence is TGCGCCAGCAGCCCAACAGGGAGCCCTAACTATGGCTACACCTTC. It translates to CASSPTGSPNYGYTF.